A selection of T cell receptor beta chains follows, all from one sample in a study of radiotherapy plus CTLA-4 blockade in lung cancer. Method: immunoSEQ multiplex PCR; TCRdb's copy keeps in-frame clones and lacks some. The repertoire consists of tens of thousands of clones, with approximately 86% occurring once and the leading ten covering approximately 16%. This material consisted of peripheral blood, taken from a patient treated with radiotherapy plus ipilimumab. These TCRs come from a human donor with non-small cell lung cancer that progressed on radiotherapy plus ipilimumab. CDR3s leave out the opening cysteine and the closing phenylalanine or tryptophan. A D gene is named only where the DNA matches it firmly.

V,D,CDR3
TRBV7-9,-,ASSLGSADTQY
TRBV29-1,-,SVQLNTEAF
TRBV5-4,-,ASSPVASNTGELF
TRBV19,-,ATNDVGQRGQPQH
TRBV5-1,TRBD1,ASSLGQEKNQPQH
TRBV27,-,ASSSQGNYGYT
TRBV4-1,-,ASSQATGSSGNTIY
TRBV11-2,TRBD1,ASSSRQGNSPLH
TRBV7-6,TRBD2,ASSLAAGGAGEQF
TRBV7-6,-,ASSLGGFGGGEAF
TRBV5-6,TRBD1,ASSLQQGADTGELF
TRBV4-1,TRBD2,ASSQVGLAGGKETQY
TRBV16,TRBD1,ASSTGGQGYGYT
TRBV6-1,-,ASSEYQGDTEAF
TRBV28,TRBD1,ATLTGNYGYT
TRBV25-1,-,ASSEHTNTEAF
TRBV21-1,-,ASSPRQGGDYGYT
TRBV27,TRBD1,ASRNGQGIILNYGYT
TRBV5-8,-,ASSLAGTQNYGYT
TRBV4-1,-,ASSLWPDNSYEQY
TRBV15,-,ATSRGDNTNYGYT
TRBV5-5,-,ASSLLDSVNSPLH
TRBV27,-,ASSFLGRPQH
TRBV5-1,-,ASSLFFDSYEQY
TRBV7-9,-,ASSLGGSLFYGYT
TRBV2,TRBD2,ASVWDYTDTQY
TRBV4-2,TRBD2,ASSQAAGGPNEQF
TRBV5-6,-,ASSLVGGLFTDTQY
TRBV7-2,-,ASSLWSVIQY
TRBV4-1,-,ASSRQRASGETQY
TRBV18,-,ASSGARGGEAF
TRBV15,-,ATSGRAGSSYNEQF
TRBV7-9,-,ASTGRGTEAF
TRBV6-5,-,ASRLVGVGQPQH
TRBV9,TRBD2,ASSVVSSGGPSSYNEQF
TRBV19,TRBD1,ASSGQGRLSYEQY
TRBV7-3,-,ASSLFGDTEAF